The sequence of this T cell receptor beta chain was determined in a study of blood T cell repertoires in COVID-19 (dated by TCRdb to 2020 to 2022). Notes on the research overall: Collaborator samples came from the United States, Italy and Spain and covered acute and convalescent phases of COVID-19. The repertoires were released in a freely available public database meant as a resource for research on the immune response to SARS-CoV-2. The samples were drawn from the first 160 participants of the ongoing ImmuneRACE study and from 950 to 1,500 subjects provided by 6 global collaborators. Subjects who had been exposed to COVID-19, were actively infected with it, or had recovered from it provided the deeply sampled blood TCRbeta repertoires that made up the dataset. Where available, HLA class I and class II types were taken from metadata supplied by the sample provider and were not determined by assay-based typing. The sample metadata nearly always contained a de-identified subject ID, COVID-19 status, age in years and sex. The material from the prospective study consisted of cDNA or gDNA derived from T cells, B-cell-depleted T cells, or PBMCs. Study-wide conclusions, independent of this receptor: The quantity of clinical and demographic metadata differed by source and by participant and was supplied without curation.

The CDR3 runs 13 amino acids, cysteine and phenylalanine included. CDR3 DNA only is kept here, 39 bases in frame from base 1. The germline V gene specifies SQVTM as CDR1 and ANQGSEA as CDR2. V and J are truncated by 1 base and 15 bases respectively, leaving an intervening sequence of 19 bases. Collaborating institutions collected whole blood in K2EDTA tubes following their own protocols. For TCRbeta analysis, collaborators shipped samples as frozen whole blood, isolated PBMCs, or DNA extracted from either of those sample types. To note about this clone: The antigen it recognizes is unknown. Base qualities are not recorded, but no much larger clone differs from it by a single base.

TCRbeta CDR3 regions were amplified from genomic DNA using the immunoSEQ Assay, a bias-controlled multiplex PCR. In the source study's methods: The number of nucleated cells in each sample was estimated by amplification of reference gene primers within the assay. To quantify the absolute abundance of each unique TCRbeta CDR3 rearrangement, sequence reads were collapsed and filtered. For each sample, productive Simpson clonality was calculated as the square root of Simpson's diversity index across productive rearrangements. TCRdb stores this immuneACCESS table with in-frame sequences only. Part of the clones is absent; in the studies checked, under half of the shortfall reflects unresolved V genes, and no reason is known for the rest. V, J and clone size derive from that table, while D and trimming were established from the DNA sequence. The sample records some 80,000 clones, roughly 88% of which are singletons. The ten largest clones represent around 2.5% of the sample.

The sequence is built from TRBV29-1 and TRBJ1-3, with TRBD1 perhaps the D gene, on 5 matching bases. The TCR originated in a human donor in a cohort sampled during active COVID-19. The sequenced sample consisted of peripheral blood. This receptor carries the CDR3 CSVEVRAGGGAYF. The nucleotides are TGCAGCGTTGAAGTTCGAGCCGGGGGGGGTGCATATTTT.